This is a list of T cell receptor beta chains from one sample in a study of T cell responses to AZD1222 COVID-19 vaccine. Sequencing used immunoSEQ multiplex PCR; TCRdb keeps in-frame clones, though not all of them. The table lists some 190,000 clones, approximately 92% of them singletons. The specimen was peripheral blood, collected on day 0 of AZD1222 vaccination. These receptors were taken from an adult in good health. Each CDR3 is given with its conserved first and last residue. A D gene is named only where the DNA matches it firmly. Clone size is stated in some rows and not others, as once, few, many or a class when expanded.

J: TRBJ2-1
D: NA
size: NA
V: TRBV6-1
DNA: TGTGCCAGCAGTGAATCCTACAATGAGCAGTTCTTC
CDR3: CASSESYNEQFF

J: TRBJ2-2
D: TRBD1
size: NA
V: TRBV5-6
DNA: TGTGCCAGCCACACAGGGGGCCTCACCGGGGAGCTGTTTTTT
CDR3: CASHTGGLTGELFF

J: TRBJ1-2
D: TRBD1
size: NA
V: TRBV5-6
DNA: TGTGCCAGCAGCCCTGGACAGGGAAGTAGAGGAAACTATGGCTACACCTTC
CDR3: CASSPGQGSRGNYGYTF

J: TRBJ1-2
D: NA
size: NA
V: TRBV5-5
DNA: TGTGCCAGCAGCTTGGGCTATGGCTACACCTTC
CDR3: CASSLGYGYTF

J: TRBJ1-6
D: NA
size: NA
V: TRBV9
DNA: TGTGCCAGCAGCGTAGAGGTCGGAGGGGCCGACTATAATTCACCCCTCCACTTT
CDR3: CASSVEVGGADYNSPLHF

J: TRBJ2-7
D: NA
size: NA
V: TRBV19
DNA: TGTGCCAGTAGTATAGGGCCGGGGACAAGCTACGAGCAGTACTTC
CDR3: CASSIGPGTSYEQYF

J: TRBJ1-2
D: NA
size: NA
V: TRBV2
DNA: TGTGCCAGCAGTCTCACAGGGAAGGGTGGCTACACCTTC
CDR3: CASSLTGKGGYTF

J: TRBJ2-1
D: TRBD2
size: once
V: TRBV30
DNA: TGTGCCTGGAAGAGGGGACTAGCGGCAAGCTCCTACAATGAGCAGTTCTTC
CDR3: CAWKRGLAASSYNEQFF

J: TRBJ2-5
D: TRBD1
size: once
V: TRBV24-1
DNA: TGTGCCACCAGTGAACCCGGGACAGGGGGAGAGACCCAGTACTTC
CDR3: CATSEPGTGGETQYF

J: TRBJ1-2
D: TRBD1
size: NA
V: TRBV6-2/TRBV6-3
DNA: TGTGCCAGCAGTGGAGGACAGGGGTTGGGCTATGGCTACACCTTC
CDR3: CASSGGQGLGYGYTF

J: TRBJ1-2
D: NA
size: NA
V: TRBV20-1
DNA: TGCAGTGTGGATGGCTACACCTTC
CDR3: CSVDGYTF